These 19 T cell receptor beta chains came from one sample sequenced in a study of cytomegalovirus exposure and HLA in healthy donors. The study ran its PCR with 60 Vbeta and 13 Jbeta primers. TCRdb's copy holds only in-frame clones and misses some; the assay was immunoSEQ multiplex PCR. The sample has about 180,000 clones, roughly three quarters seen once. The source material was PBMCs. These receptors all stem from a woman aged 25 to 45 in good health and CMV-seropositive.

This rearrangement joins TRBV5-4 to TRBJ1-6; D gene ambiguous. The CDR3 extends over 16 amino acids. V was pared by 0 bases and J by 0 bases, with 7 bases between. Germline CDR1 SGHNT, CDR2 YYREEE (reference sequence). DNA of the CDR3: TGTGCCAGCAGCTTGGGGCTCCGCTCCTATAATTCACCCCTCCACTTT. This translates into CASSLGLRSYNSPLHF.

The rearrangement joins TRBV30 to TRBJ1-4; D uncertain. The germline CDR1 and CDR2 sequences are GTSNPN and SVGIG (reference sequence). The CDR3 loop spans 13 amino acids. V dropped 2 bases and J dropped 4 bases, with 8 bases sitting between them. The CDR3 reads CAWSLGLNEKLFF. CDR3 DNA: TGTGCCTGGAGTCTGGGCCTTAATGAAAAACTGTTTTTT. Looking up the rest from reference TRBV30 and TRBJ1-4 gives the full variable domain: SQTIHQWPATLVQPVGSPLSLECTVEGTSNPNLYWYRQAAGRGLQLLFYSVGIGQISSEVPQNLSASRPQDRQFILSSKKLLLSDSGFYLCAWSLGLNEKLFFGSGTQLSVL.

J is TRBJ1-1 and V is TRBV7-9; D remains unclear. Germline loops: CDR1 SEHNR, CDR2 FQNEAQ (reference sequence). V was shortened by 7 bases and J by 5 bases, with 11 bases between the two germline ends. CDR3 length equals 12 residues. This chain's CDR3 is CASTLRVTEAFF. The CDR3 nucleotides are TGTGCCAGCACCCTACGAGTGACTGAAGCTTTCTTT.

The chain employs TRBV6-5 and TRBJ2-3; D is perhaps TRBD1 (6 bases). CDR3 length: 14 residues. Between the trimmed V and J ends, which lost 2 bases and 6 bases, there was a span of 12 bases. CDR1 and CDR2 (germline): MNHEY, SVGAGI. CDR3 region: CASSYEGRGDTQYF. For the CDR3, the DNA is TGTGCCAGCAGTTACGAGGGTAGGGGGGATACGCAGTATTTT.

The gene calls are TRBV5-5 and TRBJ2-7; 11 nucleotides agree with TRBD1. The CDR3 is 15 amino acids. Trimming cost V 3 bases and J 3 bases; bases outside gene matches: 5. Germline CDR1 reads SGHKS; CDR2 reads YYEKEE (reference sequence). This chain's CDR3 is CASSSWTGGVYEQYF. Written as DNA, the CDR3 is TGTGCCAGCAGCTCCTGGACAGGGGGCGTCTACGAGCAGTACTTC.

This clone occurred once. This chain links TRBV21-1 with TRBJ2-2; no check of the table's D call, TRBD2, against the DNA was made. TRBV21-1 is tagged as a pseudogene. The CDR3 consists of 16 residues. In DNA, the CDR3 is TGTGCCAGCAGCGGTCGTACTAGGGCGAACACCGGGGAGCTGTTTTTT. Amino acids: CASSGRTRANTGELFF.

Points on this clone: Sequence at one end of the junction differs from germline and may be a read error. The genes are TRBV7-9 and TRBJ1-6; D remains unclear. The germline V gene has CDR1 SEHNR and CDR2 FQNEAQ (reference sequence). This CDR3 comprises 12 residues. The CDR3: CSSSLGDSPLHF. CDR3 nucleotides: TGTTCCAGCAGCTTAGGAGATTCACCCCTCCACTTT.

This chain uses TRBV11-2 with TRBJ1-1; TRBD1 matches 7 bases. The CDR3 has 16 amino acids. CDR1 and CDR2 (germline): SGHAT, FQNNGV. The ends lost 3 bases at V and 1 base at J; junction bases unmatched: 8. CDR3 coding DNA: TGTGCCAGCAGCTTCCCTAGACAGGGATGGAACACTGAAGCTTTCTTT. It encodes CASSFPRQGWNTEAFF. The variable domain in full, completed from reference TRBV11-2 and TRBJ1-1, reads EAGVAQSPRYKIIEKRQSVAFWCNPISGHATLYWYQQILGQGPKLLIQFQNNGVVDDSQLPKDRFSAERLKGVDSTLKIQPAKLEDSAVYLCASSFPRQGWNTEAFFGQGTRLTVV.

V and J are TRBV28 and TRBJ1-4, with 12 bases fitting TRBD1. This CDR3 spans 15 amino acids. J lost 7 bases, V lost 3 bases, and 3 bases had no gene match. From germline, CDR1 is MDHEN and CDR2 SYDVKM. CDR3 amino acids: CASSFLGQGAEKLFF. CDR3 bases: TGTGCCAGCAGTTTTTTGGGACAGGGGGCTGAAAAACTGTTTTTT. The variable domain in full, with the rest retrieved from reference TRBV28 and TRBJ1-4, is DVKVTQSSRYLVKRTGEKVFLECVQDMDHENMFWYRQDPGLGLRLIYFSYDVKMKEKGDIPEGYSVSREKKERFSLILESASTNQTSMYLCASSFLGQGAEKLFFGSGTQLSVL.

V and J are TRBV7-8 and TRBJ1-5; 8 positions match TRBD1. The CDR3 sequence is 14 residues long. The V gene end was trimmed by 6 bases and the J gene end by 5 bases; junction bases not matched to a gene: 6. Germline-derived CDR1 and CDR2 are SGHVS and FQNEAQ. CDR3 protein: CASRPGGEDQPQHF. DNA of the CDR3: TGTGCCAGCAGACCAGGGGGCGAGGATCAGCCCCAGCATTTT. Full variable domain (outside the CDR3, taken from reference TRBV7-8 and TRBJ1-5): GAGVSQSPRYKVAKRGQDVALRCDPISGHVSLFWYQQALGQGPEFLTYFQNEAQLDKSGLPSDRFFAERPEGSVSTLKIQRTQQEDSAVYLCASRPGGEDQPQHFGDGTRLSIL.

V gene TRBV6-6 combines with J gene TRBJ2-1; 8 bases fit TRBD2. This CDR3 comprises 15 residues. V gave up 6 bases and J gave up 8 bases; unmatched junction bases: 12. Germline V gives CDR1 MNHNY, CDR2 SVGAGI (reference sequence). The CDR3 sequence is CASRAGPGGADEQFF. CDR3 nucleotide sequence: TGTGCCAGCAGGGCCGGACCGGGAGGGGCCGATGAGCAGTTCTTC.

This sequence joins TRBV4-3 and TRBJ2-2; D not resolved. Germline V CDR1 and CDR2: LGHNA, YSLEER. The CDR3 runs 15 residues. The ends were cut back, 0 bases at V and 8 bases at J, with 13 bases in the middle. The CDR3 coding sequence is TGCGCCAGCAGCCAAGAAGCTAGTACCCGAGGGGAGCTGTTTTTT. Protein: CASSQEASTRGELFF.

The CDR3 DNA follows: TGTGCCAGCTCATCCGGACAGCCCCAAGAGACCCAGTACTTC. Its protein is CASSSGQPQETQYF. The chain joins TRBV18 to TRBJ2-5; D perhaps matches TRBD1 (6 bases). Germline V gene lookup returns CDR1 KGHSH and CDR2 LQKENI. The CDR3 sequence is 14 residues long. V lost 5 bases and J 1 base, leaving 11 bases between the germline ends.

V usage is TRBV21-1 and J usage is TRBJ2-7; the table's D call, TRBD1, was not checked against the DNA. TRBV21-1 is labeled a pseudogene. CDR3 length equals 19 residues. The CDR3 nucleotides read TGTGCCAGTCTACCGCTTATATGTACAGGGGCCGCTCCGAGACAGGAGCAGTACTTC. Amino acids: CASLPLICTGAAPRQEQYF.

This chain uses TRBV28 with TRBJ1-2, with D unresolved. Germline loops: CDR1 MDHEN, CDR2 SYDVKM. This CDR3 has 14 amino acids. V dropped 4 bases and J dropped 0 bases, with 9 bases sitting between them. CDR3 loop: CASSYSSTNYGYTF. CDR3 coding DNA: TGTGCCAGCAGTTACAGCTCCACTAACTATGGCTACACCTTC.

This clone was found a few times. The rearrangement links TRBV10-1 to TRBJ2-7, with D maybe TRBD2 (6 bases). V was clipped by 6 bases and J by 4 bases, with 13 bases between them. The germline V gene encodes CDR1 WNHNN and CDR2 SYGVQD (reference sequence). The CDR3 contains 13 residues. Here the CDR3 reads CASSGTPGYEQYF. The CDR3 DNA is TGCGCCAGCAGCGGGACTCCGGGGTACGAGCAGTACTTC.

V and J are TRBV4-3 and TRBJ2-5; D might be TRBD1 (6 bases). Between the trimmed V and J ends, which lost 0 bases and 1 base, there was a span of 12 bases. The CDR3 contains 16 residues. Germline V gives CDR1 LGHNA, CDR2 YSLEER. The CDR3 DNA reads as TGCGCCAGCAGCCAAGATTGGACGGACAGCCAAGAGACCCAGTACTTC. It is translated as CASSQDWTDSQETQYF.

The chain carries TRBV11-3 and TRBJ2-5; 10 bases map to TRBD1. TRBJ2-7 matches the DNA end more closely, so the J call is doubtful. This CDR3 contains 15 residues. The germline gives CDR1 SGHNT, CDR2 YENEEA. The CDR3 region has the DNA TGTGCCAGCAGCTCACCACGGGACAGGGGCGTCGAGCAGTACTTC. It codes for CASSSPRDRGVEQYF.

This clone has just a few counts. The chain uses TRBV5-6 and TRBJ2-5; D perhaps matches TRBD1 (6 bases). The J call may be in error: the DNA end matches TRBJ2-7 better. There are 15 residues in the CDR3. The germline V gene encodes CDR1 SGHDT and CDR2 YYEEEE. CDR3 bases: TGTGCCAGCAGCTTGTGGGGGCAGTACCCCTACGAGCAGTACTTC. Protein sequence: CASSLWGQYPYEQYF.